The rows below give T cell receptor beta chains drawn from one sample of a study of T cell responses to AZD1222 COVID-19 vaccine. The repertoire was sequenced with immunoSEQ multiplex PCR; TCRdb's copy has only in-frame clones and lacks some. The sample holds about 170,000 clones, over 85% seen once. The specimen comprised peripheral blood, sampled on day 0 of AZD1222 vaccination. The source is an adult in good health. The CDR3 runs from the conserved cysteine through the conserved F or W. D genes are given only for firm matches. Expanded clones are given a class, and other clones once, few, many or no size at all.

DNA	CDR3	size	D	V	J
TGTGCCAGCAGTTACCCGGGACAAGAAGCTTTCTTT	CASSYPGQEAFF	.	.	TRBV27	TRBJ1-1
TGCGCCAGCAGCTGGGCCGGGAGCATAAGGATGAACACTGAAGCTTTCTTT	CASSWAGSIRMNTEAFF	.	.	TRBV5-1	TRBJ1-1
TGTGCCAGCAGATTACAGGGGGCGTTTTCCTATGGCTACACCTTC	CASRLQGAFSYGYTF	.	TRBD1	TRBV6-5	TRBJ1-2
TGTGCCTGGAGTACGGGAGGGCAGCCCCAGCATTTT	CAWSTGGQPQHF	.	.	TRBV30	TRBJ1-5
TGTGCCAGCAGCAAGGAAGCAGCCGGGAGGGGCTACACCTTC	CASSKEAAGRGYTF	once	.	TRBV6-5	TRBJ1-2
TGTGCCAGCACCCGCCGGGTGAACACTGAAGCTTTCTTT	CASTRRVNTEAFF	.	.	TRBV27	TRBJ1-1
TGCGCCAGCAGTGACCTTATTAGAGGCACTGAAGCTTTCTTT	CASSDLIRGTEAFF	.	.	TRBV10-2	TRBJ1-1
TGTGCCACCAGCAGAGATACTAGCGGGGGCTACAATGAGCAGTTCTTC	CATSRDTSGGYNEQFF	once	TRBD2	TRBV15	TRBJ2-1
TGTGCCAGCAGTTACTATGGCAATGAGCAGTTCTTC	CASSYYGNEQFF	.	.	TRBV6-5	TRBJ2-1
TGTGCCAGCAGGTGGACAGGGGCGGGCACTGAAGCTTTCTTT	CASRWTGAGTEAFF	.	TRBD1	TRBV27	TRBJ1-1
TGTGCCACCAGCAGTTATATCCGGGACAGGCCCTACGAGCAGTACTTC	CATSSYIRDRPYEQYF	once	TRBD1	TRBV15	TRBJ2-7
TGTGCCAGCAGCTTATTACCTAGCGGGGGATCCGGAGAGACCCAGTACTTC	CASSLLPSGGSGETQYF	.	TRBD2	TRBV7-2	TRBJ2-5
TGTGCCAGCTCACCGCCGGGGGGTACGGTCTATGGCTACACCTTC	CASSPPGGTVYGYTF	once	.	TRBV18	TRBJ1-2